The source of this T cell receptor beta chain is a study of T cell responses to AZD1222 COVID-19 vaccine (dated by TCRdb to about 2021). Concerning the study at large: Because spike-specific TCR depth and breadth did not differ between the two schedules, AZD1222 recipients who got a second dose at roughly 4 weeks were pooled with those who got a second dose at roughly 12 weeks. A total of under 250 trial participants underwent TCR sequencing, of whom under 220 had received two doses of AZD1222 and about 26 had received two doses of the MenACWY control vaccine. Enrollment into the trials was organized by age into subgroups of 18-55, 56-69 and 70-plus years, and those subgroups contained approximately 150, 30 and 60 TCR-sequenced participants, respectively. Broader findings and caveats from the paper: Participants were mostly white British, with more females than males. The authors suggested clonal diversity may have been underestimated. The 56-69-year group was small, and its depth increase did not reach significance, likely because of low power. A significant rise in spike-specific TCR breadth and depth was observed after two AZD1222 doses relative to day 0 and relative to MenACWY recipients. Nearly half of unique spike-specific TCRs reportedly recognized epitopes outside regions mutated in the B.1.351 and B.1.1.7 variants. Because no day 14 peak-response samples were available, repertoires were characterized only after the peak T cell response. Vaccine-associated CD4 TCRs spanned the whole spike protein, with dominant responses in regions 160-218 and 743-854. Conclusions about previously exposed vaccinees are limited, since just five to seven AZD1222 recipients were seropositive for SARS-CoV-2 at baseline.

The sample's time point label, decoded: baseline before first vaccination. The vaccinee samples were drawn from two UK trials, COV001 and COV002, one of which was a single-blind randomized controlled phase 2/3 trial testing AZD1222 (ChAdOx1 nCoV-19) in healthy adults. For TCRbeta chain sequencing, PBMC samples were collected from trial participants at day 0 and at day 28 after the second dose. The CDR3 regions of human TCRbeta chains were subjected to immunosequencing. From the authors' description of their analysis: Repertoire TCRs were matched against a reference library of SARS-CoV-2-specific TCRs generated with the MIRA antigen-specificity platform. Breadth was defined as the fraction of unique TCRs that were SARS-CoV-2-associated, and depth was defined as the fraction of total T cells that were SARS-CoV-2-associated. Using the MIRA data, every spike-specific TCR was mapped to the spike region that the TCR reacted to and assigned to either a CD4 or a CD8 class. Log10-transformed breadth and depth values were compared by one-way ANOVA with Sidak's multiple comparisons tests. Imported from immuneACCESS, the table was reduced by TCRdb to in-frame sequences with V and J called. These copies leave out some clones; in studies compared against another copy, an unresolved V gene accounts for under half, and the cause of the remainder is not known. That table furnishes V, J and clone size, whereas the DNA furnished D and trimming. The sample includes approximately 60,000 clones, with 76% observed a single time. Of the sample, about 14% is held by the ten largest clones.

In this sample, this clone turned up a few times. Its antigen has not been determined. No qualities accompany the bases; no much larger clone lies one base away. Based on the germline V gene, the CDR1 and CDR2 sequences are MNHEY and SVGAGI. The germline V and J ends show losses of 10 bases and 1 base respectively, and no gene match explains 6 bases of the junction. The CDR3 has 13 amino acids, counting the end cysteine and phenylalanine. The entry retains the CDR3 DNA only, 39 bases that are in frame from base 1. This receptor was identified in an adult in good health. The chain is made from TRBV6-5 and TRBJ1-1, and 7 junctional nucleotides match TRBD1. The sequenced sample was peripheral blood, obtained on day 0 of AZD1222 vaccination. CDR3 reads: CATRQGTNTEAFF. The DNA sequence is TGTGCCACCCGACAGGGAACGAACACTGAAGCTTTCTTT.